The clone carrying this T cell receptor beta chain was picked up one time. What it recognizes is unknown. The sample belongs to a study of human versus mouse CDR3 diversity and MHC coevolution. Overall study context: Between about 5.5 x 10^6 and 1.8 x 10^7 valid reads came from each sample. Study findings and constraints: Among all groups, most of the three human donors showed least clonal inequality. Human CDR3s averaged more deletions and insertions than mouse CDR3s.

Cells were CD45RO-negative CD62L-positive naive CD4 T cells sorted from PBMCs. Generated by immunoSEQ multiplex PCR, the TCRdb table keeps only in-frame clones and is missing some. The sample yields about 80,000 clones, 93% seen once. The CDR3 is 14 residues long. V shed 7 bases and J shed 1 base, with 13 bases lying between them. From germline, CDR1 is MNHNY and CDR2 SVGAGI (reference sequence). The rearrangement joins TRBV6-6 to TRBJ1-1, with a weak D call TRBD1 (6 bases). The sequencing sample was made of naive CD4+ T cells from blood. Subset meaning: CD45RO-negative CD62L-positive naive CD4 T cells. The sequence derives from a person between 25 and 70 years old in good health. CDR3 loop: CASTPGHPNTEAFF. The CDR3 DNA is TGTGCCAGCACGCCGGGACACCCGAACACTGAAGCTTTCTTT.